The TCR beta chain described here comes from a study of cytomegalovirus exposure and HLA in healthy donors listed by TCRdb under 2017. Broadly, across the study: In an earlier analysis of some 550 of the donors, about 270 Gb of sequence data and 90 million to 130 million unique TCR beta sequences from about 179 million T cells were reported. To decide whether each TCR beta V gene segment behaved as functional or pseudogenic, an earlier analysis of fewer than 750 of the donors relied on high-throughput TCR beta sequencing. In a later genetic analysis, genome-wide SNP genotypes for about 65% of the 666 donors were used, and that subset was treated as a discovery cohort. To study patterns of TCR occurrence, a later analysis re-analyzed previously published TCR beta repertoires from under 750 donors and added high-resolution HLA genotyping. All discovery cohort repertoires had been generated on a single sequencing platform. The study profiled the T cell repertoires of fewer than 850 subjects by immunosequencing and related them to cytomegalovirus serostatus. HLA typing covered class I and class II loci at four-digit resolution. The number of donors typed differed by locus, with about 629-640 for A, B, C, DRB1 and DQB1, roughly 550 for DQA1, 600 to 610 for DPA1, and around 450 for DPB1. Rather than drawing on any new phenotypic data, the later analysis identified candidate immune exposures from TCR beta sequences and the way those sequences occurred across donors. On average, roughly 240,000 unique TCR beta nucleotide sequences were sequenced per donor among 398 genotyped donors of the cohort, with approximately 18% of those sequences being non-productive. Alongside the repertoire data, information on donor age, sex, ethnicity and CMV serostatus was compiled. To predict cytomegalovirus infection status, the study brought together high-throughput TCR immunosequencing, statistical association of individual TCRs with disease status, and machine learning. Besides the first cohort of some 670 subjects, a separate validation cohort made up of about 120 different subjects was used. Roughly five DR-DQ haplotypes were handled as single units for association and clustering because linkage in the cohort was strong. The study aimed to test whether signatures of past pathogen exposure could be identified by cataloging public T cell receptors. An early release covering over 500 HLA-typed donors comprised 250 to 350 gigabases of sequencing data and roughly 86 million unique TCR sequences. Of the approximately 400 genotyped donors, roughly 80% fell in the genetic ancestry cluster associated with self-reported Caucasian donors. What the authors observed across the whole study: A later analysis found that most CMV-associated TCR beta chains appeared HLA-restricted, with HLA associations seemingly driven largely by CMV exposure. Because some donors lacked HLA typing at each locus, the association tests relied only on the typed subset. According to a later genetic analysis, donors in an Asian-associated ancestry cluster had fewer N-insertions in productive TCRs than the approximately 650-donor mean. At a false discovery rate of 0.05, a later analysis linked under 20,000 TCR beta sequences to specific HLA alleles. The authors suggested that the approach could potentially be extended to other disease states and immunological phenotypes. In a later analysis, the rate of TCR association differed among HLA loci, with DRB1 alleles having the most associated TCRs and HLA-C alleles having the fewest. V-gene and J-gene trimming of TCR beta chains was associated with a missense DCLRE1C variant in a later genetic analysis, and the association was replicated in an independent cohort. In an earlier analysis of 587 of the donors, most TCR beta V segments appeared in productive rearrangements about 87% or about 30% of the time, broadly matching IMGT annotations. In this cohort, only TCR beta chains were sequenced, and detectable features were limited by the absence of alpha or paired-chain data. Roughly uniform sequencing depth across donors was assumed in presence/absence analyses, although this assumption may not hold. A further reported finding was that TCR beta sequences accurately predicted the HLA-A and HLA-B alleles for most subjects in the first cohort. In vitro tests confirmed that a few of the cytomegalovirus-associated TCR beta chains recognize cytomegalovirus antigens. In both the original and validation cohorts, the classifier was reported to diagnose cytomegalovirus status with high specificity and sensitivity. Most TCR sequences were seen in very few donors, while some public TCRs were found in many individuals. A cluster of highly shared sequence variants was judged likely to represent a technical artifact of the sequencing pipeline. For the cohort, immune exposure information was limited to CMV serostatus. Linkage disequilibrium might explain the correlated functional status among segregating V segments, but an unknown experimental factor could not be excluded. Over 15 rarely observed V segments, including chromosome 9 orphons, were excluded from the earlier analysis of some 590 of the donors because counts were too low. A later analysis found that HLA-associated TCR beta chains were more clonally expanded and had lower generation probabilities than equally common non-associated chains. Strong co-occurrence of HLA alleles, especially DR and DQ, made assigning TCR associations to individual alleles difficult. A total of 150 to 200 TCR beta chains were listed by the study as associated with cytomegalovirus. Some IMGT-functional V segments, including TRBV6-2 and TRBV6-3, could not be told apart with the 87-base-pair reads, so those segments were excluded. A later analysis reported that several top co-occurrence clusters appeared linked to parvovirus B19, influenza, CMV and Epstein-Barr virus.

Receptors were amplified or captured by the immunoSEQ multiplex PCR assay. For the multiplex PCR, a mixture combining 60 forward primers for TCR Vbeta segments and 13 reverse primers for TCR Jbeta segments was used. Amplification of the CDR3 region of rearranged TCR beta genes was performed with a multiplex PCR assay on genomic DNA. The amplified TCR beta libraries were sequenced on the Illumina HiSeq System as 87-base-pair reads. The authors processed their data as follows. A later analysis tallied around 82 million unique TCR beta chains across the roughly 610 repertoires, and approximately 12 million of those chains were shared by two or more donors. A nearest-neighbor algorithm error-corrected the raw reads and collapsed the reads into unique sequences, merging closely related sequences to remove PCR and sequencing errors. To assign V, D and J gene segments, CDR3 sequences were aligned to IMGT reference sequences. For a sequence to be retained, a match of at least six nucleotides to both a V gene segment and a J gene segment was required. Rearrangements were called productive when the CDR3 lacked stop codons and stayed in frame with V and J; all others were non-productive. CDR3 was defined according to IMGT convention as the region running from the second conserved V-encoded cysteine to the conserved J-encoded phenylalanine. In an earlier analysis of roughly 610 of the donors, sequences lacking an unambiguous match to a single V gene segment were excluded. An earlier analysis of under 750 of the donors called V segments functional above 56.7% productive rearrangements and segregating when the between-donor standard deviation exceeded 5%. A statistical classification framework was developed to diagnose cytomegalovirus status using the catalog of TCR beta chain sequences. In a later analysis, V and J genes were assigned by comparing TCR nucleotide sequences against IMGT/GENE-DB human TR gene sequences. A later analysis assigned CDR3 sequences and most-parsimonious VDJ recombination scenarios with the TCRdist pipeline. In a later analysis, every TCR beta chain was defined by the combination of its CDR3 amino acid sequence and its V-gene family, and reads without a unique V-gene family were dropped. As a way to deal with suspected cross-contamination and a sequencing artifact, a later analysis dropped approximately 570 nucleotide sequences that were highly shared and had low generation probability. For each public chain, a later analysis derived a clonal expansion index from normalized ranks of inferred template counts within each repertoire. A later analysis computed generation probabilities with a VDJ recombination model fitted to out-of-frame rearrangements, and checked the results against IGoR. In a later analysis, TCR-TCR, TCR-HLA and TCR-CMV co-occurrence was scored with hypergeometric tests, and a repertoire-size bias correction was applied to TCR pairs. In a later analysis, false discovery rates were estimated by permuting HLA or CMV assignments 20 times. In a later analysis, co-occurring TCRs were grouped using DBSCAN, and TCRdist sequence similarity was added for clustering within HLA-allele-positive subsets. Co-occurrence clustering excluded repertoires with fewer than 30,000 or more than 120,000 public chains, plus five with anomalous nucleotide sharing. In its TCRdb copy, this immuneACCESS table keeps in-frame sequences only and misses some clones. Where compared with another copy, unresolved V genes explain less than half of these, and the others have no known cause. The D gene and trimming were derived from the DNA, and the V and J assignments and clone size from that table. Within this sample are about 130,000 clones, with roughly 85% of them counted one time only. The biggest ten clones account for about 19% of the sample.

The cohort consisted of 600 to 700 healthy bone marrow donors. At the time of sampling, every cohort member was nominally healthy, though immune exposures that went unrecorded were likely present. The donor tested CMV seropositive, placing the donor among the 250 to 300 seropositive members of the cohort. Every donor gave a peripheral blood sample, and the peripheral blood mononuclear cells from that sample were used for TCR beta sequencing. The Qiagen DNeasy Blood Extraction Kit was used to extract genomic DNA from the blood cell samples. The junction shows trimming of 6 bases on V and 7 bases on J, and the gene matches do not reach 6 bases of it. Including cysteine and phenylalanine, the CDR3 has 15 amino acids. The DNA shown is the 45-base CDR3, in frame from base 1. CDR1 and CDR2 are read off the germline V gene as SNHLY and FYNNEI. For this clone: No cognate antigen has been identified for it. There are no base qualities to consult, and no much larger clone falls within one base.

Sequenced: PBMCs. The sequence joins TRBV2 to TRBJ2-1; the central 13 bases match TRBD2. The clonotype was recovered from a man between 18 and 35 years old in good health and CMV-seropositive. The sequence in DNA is TGTGCCAGCAGGGACACTAGCGGGGGGGCGAATGAGCAGTTCTTC. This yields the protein CASRDTSGGANEQFF.